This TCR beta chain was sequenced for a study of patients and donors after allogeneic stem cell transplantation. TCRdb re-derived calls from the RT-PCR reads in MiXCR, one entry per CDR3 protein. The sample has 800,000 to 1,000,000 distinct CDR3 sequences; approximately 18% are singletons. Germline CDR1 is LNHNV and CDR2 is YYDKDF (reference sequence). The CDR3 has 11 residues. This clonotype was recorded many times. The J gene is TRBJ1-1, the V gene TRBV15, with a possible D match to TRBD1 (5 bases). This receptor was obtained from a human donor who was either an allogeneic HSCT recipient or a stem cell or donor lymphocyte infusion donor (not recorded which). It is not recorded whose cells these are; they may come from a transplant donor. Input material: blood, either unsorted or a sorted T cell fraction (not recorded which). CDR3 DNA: TGTGCGACTGGGGGGTTCACTGAAGCTTTCTTT. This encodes CATGGFTEAFF.